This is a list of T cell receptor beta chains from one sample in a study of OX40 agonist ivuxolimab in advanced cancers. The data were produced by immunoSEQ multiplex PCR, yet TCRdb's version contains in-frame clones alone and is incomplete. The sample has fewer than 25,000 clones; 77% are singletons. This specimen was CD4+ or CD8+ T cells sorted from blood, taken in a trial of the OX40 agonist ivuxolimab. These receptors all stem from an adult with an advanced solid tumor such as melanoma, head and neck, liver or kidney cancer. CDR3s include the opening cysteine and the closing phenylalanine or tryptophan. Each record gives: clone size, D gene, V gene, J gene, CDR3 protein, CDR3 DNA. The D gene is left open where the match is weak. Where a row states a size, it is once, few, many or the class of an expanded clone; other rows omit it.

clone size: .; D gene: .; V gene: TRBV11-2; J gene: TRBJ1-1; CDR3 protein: CASSLGQWLGGNTEAFF; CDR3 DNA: TGTGCCAGCAGCTTAGGCCAGTGGTTGGGTGGGAACACTGAAGCTTTCTTT
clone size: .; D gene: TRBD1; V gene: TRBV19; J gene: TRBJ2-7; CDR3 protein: CASSTGQGNLEYEQYF; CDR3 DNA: TGTGCCAGTAGCACCGGACAGGGGAATTTAGAGTACGAGCAGTACTTC
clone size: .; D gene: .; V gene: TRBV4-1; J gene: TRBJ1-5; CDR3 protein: CASSLVGDTNQPQHF; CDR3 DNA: TGCGCCAGCAGCCTGGTAGGGGACACCAATCAGCCCCAGCATTTT
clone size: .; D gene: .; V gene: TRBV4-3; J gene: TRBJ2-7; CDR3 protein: CASSQDQGTPYEQYF; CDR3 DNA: TGCGCCAGCAGCCAAGATCAGGGGACCCCCTACGAGCAGTACTTC
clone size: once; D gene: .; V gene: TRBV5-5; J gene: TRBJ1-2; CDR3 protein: CASSLGAGVSDGYTF; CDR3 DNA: TGTGCCAGCAGCTTGGGGGCCGGGGTTTCGGATGGCTACACCTTC
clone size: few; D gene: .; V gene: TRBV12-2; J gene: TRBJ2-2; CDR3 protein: CASRPPALTGELFF; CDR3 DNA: TGTGCAAGTCGCCCCCCTGCCCTCACCGGGGAGCTGTTTTTT
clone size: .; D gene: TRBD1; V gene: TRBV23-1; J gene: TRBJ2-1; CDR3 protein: CASIVPGQGANEQFF; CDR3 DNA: TGCGCCAGCATAGTCCCGGGACAGGGCGCCAATGAGCAGTTCTTC
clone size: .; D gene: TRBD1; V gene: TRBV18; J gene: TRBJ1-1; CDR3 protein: CASSPPHRGLAEAFF; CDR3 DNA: TGTGCCAGCTCACCACCCCACAGGGGGTTGGCTGAAGCTTTCTTT
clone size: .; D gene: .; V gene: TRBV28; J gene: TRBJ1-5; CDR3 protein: CASSRQVNQPQHF; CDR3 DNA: TGTGCCAGCAGTAGACAGGTCAATCAGCCCCAGCATTTT
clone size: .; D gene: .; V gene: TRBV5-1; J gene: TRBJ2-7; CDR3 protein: CASSLGTSSGYEQYF; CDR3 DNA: TGCGCCAGCAGCTTGGGTACTAGTTCGGGCTACGAGCAGTACTTC
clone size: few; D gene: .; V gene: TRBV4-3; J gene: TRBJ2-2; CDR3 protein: CASSPDVYAPTGELFF; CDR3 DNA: TGCGCCAGCAGCCCAGACGTTTACGCTCCCACCGGGGAGCTGTTTTTT
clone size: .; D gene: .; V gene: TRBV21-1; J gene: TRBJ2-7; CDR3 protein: CASSKALRGAGGSHEQYF; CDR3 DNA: TGTGCCAGCAGCAAAGCGCTCCGGGGGGCAGGGGGTTCGCACGAGCAGTACTTC
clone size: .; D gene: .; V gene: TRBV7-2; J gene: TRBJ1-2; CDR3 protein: CASSPPVVLPNYGYTF; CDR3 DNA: TGTGCCAGCAGCCCACCGGTAGTACTACCCAACTATGGCTACACCTTC
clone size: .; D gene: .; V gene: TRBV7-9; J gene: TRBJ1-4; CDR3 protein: CASSSPSRNGLFF; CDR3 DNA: TGTGCCAGCAGCTCCCCGTCGAGGAATGGACTGTTTTTT
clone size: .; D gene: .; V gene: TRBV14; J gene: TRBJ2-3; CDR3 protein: CASSQAGFGTDTQYF; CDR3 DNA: TGTGCCAGCAGCCAAGCGGGGTTCGGCACAGATACGCAGTATTTT
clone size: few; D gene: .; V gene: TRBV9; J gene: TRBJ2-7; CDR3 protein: CASSVAGEYEQYF; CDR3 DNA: TGTGCCAGCAGCGTTGCCGGGGAGTACGAGCAGTACTTC
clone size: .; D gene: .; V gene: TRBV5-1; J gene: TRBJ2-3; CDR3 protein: CASSPSPGQGSDTQYF; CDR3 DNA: TGCGCCAGCAGCCCGTCCCCCGGGCAGGGCTCGGATACGCAGTATTTT
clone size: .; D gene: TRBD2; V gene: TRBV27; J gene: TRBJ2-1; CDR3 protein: CASSLSGLAYINEQFF; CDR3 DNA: TGTGCCAGCAGTTTAAGCGGACTAGCGTACATCAATGAGCAGTTCTTC
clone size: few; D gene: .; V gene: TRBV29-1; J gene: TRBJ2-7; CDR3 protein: CSVALQGLPYEQYF; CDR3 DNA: TGCAGCGTAGCGTTACAGGGTTTACCCTACGAGCAGTACTTC
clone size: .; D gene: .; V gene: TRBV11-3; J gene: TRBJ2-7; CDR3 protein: CASSLSLAGQYF; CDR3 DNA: TGTGCCAGCAGCTTAAGCCTCGCCGGGCAGTACTTC
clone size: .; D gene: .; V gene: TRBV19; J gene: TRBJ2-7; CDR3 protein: CASSRGNPSYEQYF; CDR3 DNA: TGTGCCAGTAGTAGGGGGAACCCTTCCTACGAGCAGTACTTC
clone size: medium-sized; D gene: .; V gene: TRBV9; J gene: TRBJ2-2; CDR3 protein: CASNDGAPSNTGELFF; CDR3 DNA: TGTGCCTCCAACGATGGGGCTCCGTCGAACACCGGGGAGCTGTTTTTT
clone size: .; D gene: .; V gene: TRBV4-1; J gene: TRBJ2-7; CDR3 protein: CASSQDQRQVYEQYF; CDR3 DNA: TGCGCCAGCAGCCAAGATCAGCGACAGGTTTACGAGCAGTACTTC
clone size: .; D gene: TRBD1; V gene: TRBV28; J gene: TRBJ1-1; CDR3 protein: CASRDLGQGGVTEAFF; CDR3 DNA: TGTGCCAGCAGAGACTTGGGACAGGGAGGAGTCACTGAAGCTTTCTTT
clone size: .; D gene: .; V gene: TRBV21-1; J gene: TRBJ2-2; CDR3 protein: CASNDKENRRQTDSTGELFF; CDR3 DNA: TGTGCCAGCAACGATAAAGAAAACCGAAGACAGACCGATAGCACCGGGGAGCTGTTTTTT
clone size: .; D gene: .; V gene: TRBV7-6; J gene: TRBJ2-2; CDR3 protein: CASSLSSGRPLTGELFF; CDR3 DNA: TGTGCCAGCAGCTTGAGTTCGGGGCGCCCACTCACCGGGGAGCTGTTTTTT
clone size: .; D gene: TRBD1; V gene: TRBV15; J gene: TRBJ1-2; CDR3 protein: CATSRVGTGNYGYTF; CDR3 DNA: TGTGCCACCAGCAGAGTCGGGACAGGCAACTATGGCTACACCTTC
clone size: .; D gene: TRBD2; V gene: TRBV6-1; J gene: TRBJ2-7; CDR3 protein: CASSGTSGKVF; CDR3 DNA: TGTGCCAGCAGCGGGACTAGCGGGAAAGTATTC
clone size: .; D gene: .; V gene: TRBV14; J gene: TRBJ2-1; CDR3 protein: CASSQGRYNEQFF; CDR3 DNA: TGTGCCAGCAGCCAAGGCAGATACAATGAGCAGTTCTTC
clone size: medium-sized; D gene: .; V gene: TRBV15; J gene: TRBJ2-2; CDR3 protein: CATSRDRNTGELFF; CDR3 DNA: TGTGCCACCAGCAGAGATAGGAACACCGGGGAGCTGTTTTTT
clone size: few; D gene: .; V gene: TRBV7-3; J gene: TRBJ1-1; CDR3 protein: CASSLAVSAPGTEAFF; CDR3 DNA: TGTGCCAGCAGCTTAGCAGTTTCCGCCCCGGGCACTGAAGCTTTCTTT
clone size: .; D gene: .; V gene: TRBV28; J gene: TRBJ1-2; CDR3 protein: CASSLLNLGPDYGYTF; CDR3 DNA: TGTGCCAGCAGTTTGTTGAATTTGGGGCCTGACTATGGCTACACCTTC
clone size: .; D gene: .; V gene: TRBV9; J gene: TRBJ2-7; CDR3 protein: CASSVVGESNEQYF; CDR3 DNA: TGTGCCAGCAGCGTAGTGGGGGAGAGTAACGAGCAGTACTTC
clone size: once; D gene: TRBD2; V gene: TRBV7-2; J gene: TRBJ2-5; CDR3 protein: CASSLGAGGPQETQYF; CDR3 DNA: TGTGCCAGCAGCTTAGGAGCGGGAGGGCCACAAGAGACCCAGTACTTC
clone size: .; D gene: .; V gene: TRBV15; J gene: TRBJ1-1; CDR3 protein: CATSSGTGTIEAFF; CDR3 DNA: TGTGCCACCAGCAGTGGTACAGGGACGATTGAAGCTTTCTTT
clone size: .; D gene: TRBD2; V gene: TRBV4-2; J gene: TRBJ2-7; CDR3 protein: CASSLGTSGYEQYF; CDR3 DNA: TGTGCCAGCAGCTTGGGGACTAGCGGGTACGAGCAGTACTTC
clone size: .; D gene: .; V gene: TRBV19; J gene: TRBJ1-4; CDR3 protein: CASSMVGTNEKLFF; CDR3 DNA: TGTGCCAGTAGTATGGTGGGGACTAATGAAAAACTGTTTTTT
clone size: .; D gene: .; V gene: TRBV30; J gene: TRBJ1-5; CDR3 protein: CAWSVRGFSNQPQHF; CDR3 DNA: TGTGCCTGGAGTGTACGGGGTTTTAGCAATCAGCCCCAGCATTTT
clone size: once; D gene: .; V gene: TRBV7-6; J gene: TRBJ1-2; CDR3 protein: CASSLEINYGYTF; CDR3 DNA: TGTGCCAGCAGCTTAGAGATCAACTATGGCTACACCTTC
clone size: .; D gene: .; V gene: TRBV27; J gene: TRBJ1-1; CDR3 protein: CASSDNPNTEAFF; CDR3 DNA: TGTGCCAGCTCTGACAATCCGAACACTGAAGCTTTCTTT
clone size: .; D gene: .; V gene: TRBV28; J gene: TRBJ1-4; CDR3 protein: CASSSIGAEKLFF; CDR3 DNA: TGTGCCAGCAGTTCAATAGGAGCTGAAAAACTGTTTTTT
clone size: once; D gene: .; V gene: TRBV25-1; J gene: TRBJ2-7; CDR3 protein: CASSYLYEQYF; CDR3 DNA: TGTGCCAGCAGTTACTTATACGAGCAGTACTTC
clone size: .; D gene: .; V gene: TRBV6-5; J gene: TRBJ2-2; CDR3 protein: CASSIPTGELFF; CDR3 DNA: TGTGCCAGCAGTATTCCAACCGGGGAGCTGTTTTTT
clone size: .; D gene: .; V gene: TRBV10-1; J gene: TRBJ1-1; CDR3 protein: CASSDGREAFF; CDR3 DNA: TGCGCCAGCAGTGACGGCAGGGAAGCTTTCTTT
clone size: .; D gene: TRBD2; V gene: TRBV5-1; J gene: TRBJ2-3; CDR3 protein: CASSLASGGTDTQYF; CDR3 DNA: TGCGCCAGCAGCTTGGCTAGCGGGGGGACAGATACGCAGTATTTT